This T cell receptor (beta chain) was recorded in a study of T cell repertoires in cytomegalovirus infection. For the study at large: It was recently identified HLA-C-restricted and well-studied HLA-B-restricted CMV epitopes that the study used.

CDR3 length: 15 amino acids. Trimming removed 1 base at V and 4 bases at J, with 11 bases between. TCRdb used MiXCR to reprocess the reads, holding one entry per CDR3 protein. The sample contains 100,000 to 150,000 distinct CDR3 sequences, 32% of which appear only once. Of note for this clonotype: The antigen is unknown.

The material was CD8+ T cells from cultured PBMCs, obtained from culture after CMV antigen stimulation. The source of this sequence is a human donor in good health (CMV status not recorded). Some clones in this sample may be carry-over from other donors' samples. The V call is TRBV12-3 or TRBV12-4, the J call TRBJ1-5; perhaps TRBD1 as D (5 bases). CDR3 sequence reads: CASSLGSGTNQPQHF. In DNA, the CDR3 is TGTGCCAGCAGTTTAGGTTCAGGGACTAATCAGCCCCAGCATTTT.